This TCR beta chain is drawn from a study of vaccination and CD4 T cells after COVID-19. As concerns this clonotype: No antigen is known for it.

This CDR3 contains 13 residues. Germline values: CDR1 MNHEY, CDR2 SMNVEV (reference sequence). Trimming took 6 bases from V and 3 from J, leaving 11 bases between them. The Oncomine TCR Beta short-read assay was what sequenced the DNA obtained from cultured CD4+ T cells. A single record per CDR3 protein comes from TCRdb applying MiXCR to the PCR reads. The sample has 15,000 to 20,000 distinct CDR3 sequences, approximately 60% seen once; the top ten hold roughly a tenth. Indicated treatment: roughly nine-day PBMC culture with coronavirus spike peptide pools or control peptides (ViraFEST assay). This receptor was taken from a human donor who had recovered from COVID-19. Sequences were obtained from CD4+ T cells from blood, cultured in vitro. The chain employs TRBV27 and TRBJ1-2; D is uncertain. The CDR3 reads CASRIGPDYGYTF. The DNA of the CDR3 is TGTGCCAGCAGAATAGGCCCAGACTATGGCTACACCTTC.